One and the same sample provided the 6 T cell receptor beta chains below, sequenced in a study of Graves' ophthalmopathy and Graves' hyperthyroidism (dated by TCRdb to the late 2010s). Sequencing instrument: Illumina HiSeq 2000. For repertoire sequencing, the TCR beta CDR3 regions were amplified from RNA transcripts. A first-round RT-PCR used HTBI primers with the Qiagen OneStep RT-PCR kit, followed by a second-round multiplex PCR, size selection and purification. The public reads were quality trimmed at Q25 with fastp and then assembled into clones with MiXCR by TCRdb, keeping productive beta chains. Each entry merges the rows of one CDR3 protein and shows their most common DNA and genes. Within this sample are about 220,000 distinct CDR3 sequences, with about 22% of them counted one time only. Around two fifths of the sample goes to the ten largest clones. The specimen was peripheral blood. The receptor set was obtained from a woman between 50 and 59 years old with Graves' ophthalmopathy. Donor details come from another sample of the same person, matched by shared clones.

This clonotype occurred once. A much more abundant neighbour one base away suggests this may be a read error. The CDR3 sequence: CASSPDRESEPQHF. In nucleotides, the CDR3 is TGTGCCAGTAGCCCAGACAGGGAGTCTGAGCCCCAGCATTTT. The chain uses TRBV19 and TRBJ1-5, with 7 bases aligning to TRBD1. The CDR3 is 14 residues long. The ends lost 6 bases at V and 8 bases at J; junction bases unmatched: 10. Germline V lookup: CDR1 LNHDA, CDR2 SQIVND (reference sequence).

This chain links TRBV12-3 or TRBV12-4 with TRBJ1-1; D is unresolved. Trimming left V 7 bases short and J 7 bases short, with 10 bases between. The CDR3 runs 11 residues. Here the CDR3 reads CASKMSGEAFF. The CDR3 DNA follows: TGTGCCAGCAAGATGAGCGGTGAAGCTTTCTTT.

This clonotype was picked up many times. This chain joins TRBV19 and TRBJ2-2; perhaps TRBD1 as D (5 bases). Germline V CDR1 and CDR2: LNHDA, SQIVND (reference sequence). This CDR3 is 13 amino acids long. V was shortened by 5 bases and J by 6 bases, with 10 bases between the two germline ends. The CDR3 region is CASSPQGAGELFF. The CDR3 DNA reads TGTGCCAGTAGTCCCCAGGGTGCCGGGGAGCTGTTTTTT.

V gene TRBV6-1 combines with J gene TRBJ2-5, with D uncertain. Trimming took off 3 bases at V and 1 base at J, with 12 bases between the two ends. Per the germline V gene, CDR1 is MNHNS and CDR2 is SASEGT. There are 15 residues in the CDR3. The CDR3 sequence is CASSEDEAPQETQYF. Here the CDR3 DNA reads TGTGCCAGCAGTGAGGACGAGGCTCCCCAAGAGACCCAGTACTTC.

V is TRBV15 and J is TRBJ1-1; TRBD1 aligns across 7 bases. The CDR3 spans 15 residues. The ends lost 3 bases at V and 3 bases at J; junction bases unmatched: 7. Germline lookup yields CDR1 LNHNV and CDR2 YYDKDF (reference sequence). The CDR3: CATSSLDRADTEAFF. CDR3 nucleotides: TGTGCCACCAGCAGCCTAGACAGGGCGGACACTGAAGCTTTCTTT.

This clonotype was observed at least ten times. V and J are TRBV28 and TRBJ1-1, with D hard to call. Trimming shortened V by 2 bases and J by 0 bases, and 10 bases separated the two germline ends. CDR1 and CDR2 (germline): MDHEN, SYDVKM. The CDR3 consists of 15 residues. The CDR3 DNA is TGTGCCAGCAGTTTACCCCAGGTTATGAACACTGAAGCTTTCTTT. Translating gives CASSLPQVMNTEAFF.